The rows below give T cell receptor beta chains drawn from one sample of a study of blood T cell repertoires in COVID-19. Sequenced by immunoSEQ multiplex PCR; TCRdb stores in-frame clones only, minus some. Among about half a million clones listed, roughly 89% were seen once. The sequenced sample was peripheral blood. These receptors came from a man younger than 35 with COVID-19, enrolled during active disease. CDR3s leave out the opening cysteine and the closing phenylalanine or tryptophan.

v_gene: TRBV2
len: 12
j_gene: TRBJ2-2
CDR3aa: ASSELSGAGELF

v_gene: TRBV12-3/TRBV12-4
len: 10
j_gene: TRBJ1-1
CDR3aa: ASSPRRNGAF

v_gene: TRBV5-1
len: 13
j_gene: TRBJ1-6
CDR3aa: ASSLVRGSHSPLH

v_gene: TRBV2
len: 9
j_gene: TRBJ2-5
CDR3aa: ASSESETQY

v_gene: TRBV3-1/TRBV3-2
len: 12
j_gene: TRBJ2-1
CDR3aa: ASSQVVARDEQF

v_gene: TRBV5-1
len: 12
j_gene: TRBJ1-5
CDR3aa: ASREGLENQPQH

v_gene: TRBV13
len: 18
j_gene: TRBJ2-3
CDR3aa: ASSTGYPGLAGEHTDTQY

v_gene: TRBV23-1
len: 12
j_gene: TRBJ2-7
CDR3aa: ASSLAGLCYEQY

v_gene: TRBV7-6
len: 13
j_gene: TRBJ1-6
CDR3aa: ASSAGLNYNSPLH

v_gene: TRBV29-1
len: 11
j_gene: TRBJ1-4
CDR3aa: SEPGQRNEKLF

v_gene: TRBV7-8
len: 14
j_gene: TRBJ2-1
CDR3aa: ASSQIKRGQGNEQF

v_gene: TRBV7-2
len: 14
j_gene: TRBJ2-7
CDR3aa: ASSKTAGTSSYEQY

v_gene: TRBV30
len: 12
j_gene: TRBJ1-3
CDR3aa: AWSVSHSGNTIY

v_gene: TRBV5-1
len: 13
j_gene: TRBJ2-5
CDR3aa: ASSSGTGRLETQY

v_gene: TRBV5-6
len: 13
j_gene: TRBJ1-6
CDR3aa: ASSLAGVGSSPLH

v_gene: TRBV5-1
len: 10
j_gene: TRBJ2-1
CDR3aa: ASSLLESEQF

v_gene: TRBV4-1
len: 13
j_gene: TRBJ2-7
CDR3aa: ASSPSDSISYEQY

v_gene: TRBV19
len: 11
j_gene: TRBJ1-3
CDR3aa: ASKGSSGNTIY

v_gene: TRBV4-1
len: 12
j_gene: TRBJ2-3
CDR3aa: ASSQLQGTDTQY

v_gene: TRBV3-1/TRBV3-2
len: 11
j_gene: TRBJ1-3
CDR3aa: ASSQTGRNTIY

v_gene: TRBV10-2
len: 10
j_gene: TRBJ2-5
CDR3aa: ASSESGETQY

v_gene: TRBV19
len: 13
j_gene: TRBJ2-7
CDR3aa: ASSIGTGGSYEQY

v_gene: TRBV2
len: 11
j_gene: TRBJ1-5
CDR3aa: ASTGGDGQPQH

v_gene: TRBV4-1
len: 14
j_gene: TRBJ2-5
CDR3aa: ASSQGVEWGEETQY

v_gene: TRBV13
len: 12
j_gene: TRBJ1-2
CDR3aa: ASSLVTPGNGYT

v_gene: TRBV4-2
len: 13
j_gene: TRBJ1-4
CDR3aa: ASSQDPTGNEKLF

v_gene: TRBV6-2/TRBV6-3
len: 12
j_gene: TRBJ1-5
CDR3aa: ASSYWSREQPQH

v_gene: TRBV24-1
len: 16
j_gene: TRBJ1-1
CDR3aa: ATSDRYRAWFKNTEAF

v_gene: TRBV10-1
len: 11
j_gene: TRBJ2-1
CDR3aa: ASSESLVERQF

v_gene: TRBV11-3
len: 13
j_gene: TRBJ2-1
CDR3aa: ASSPPRISYNEQF

v_gene: TRBV27
len: 15
j_gene: TRBJ1-6
CDR3aa: ASSSPPRGGKNSPLH

v_gene: TRBV2
len: 9
j_gene: TRBJ2-1
CDR3aa: ASRTDNEQF

v_gene: TRBV27
len: 12
j_gene: TRBJ2-7
CDR3aa: ASSLSGRAGEQY

v_gene: TRBV19
len: 16
j_gene: TRBJ2-3
CDR3aa: ASSIDWQLRDRLDTQY

v_gene: TRBV10-1
len: 11
j_gene: TRBJ1-5
CDR3aa: ASSVGVDQPQH

v_gene: TRBV2
len: 13
j_gene: TRBJ2-5
CDR3aa: ASSGRPGEQETQY

v_gene: TRBV2
len: 11
j_gene: TRBJ2-1
CDR3aa: ASRMGGQGEQF

v_gene: TRBV5-5
len: 13
j_gene: TRBJ1-1
CDR3aa: ASSAKTGSETEAF

v_gene: TRBV28
len: 11
j_gene: TRBJ2-7
CDR3aa: ATQTATPTEQY

v_gene: TRBV9
len: 15
j_gene: TRBJ2-5
CDR3aa: ANSVEPGGAFQETQY

v_gene: TRBV25-1
len: 11
j_gene: TRBJ2-7
CDR3aa: ASSGRNSYEQY

v_gene: TRBV5-4
len: 13
j_gene: TRBJ1-6
CDR3aa: ASSSPGQGFSPLH

v_gene: TRBV6-5
len: 10
j_gene: TRBJ2-5
CDR3aa: ASRRDFQTQY

v_gene: TRBV27
len: 10
j_gene: TRBJ1-2
CDR3aa: ASRKPGDGYT

v_gene: TRBV11-2
len: 11
j_gene: TRBJ2-7
CDR3aa: ASSSPGRYEQY

v_gene: TRBV21-1
len: 15
j_gene: TRBJ1-3
CDR3aa: ASSKERDIDSGNTIY

v_gene: TRBV11-2
len: 13
j_gene: TRBJ2-2
CDR3aa: ASSPLPGNTGELF

v_gene: TRBV2
len: 13
j_gene: TRBJ2-2
CDR3aa: ASSEWPGTSGELF

v_gene: TRBV6-5
len: 12
j_gene: TRBJ1-2
CDR3aa: ASSPGQTIYGYT

v_gene: TRBV3-1/TRBV3-2
len: 11
j_gene: TRBJ2-4
CDR3aa: ASSQEYGNIQY

v_gene: TRBV15
len: 12
j_gene: TRBJ1-2
CDR3aa: ATSPTLTNYGYT

v_gene: TRBV3-1/TRBV3-2
len: 10
j_gene: TRBJ2-1
CDR3aa: ASSRQGREQF

v_gene: TRBV7-9
len: 16
j_gene: TRBJ1-5
CDR3aa: ASRSKPRTGFSNQPQH

v_gene: TRBV11-2
len: 11
j_gene: TRBJ1-1
CDR3aa: ASHRGGGTEAF

v_gene: TRBV11-2
len: 15
j_gene: TRBJ2-6
CDR3aa: ASSLLGQSSGANVLT